These 22 T cell receptor beta chains originate from one sample sequenced in a study of blood T cell repertoires in COVID-19. Generated by immunoSEQ multiplex PCR, the TCRdb table keeps only in-frame clones and is missing some. The sample has about 230,000 clones, 87% seen once. The sequencing input was peripheral blood. These receptors originate from a woman aged 18-35 years who had recovered from COVID-19.

The chain has TRBV19 and TRBJ1-1; 7 nucleotides agree with TRBD1. J lost 0 bases, V lost 4 bases, and 11 bases had no gene match. The CDR3 contains 17 residues. Germline lookup yields CDR1 LNHDA and CDR2 SQIVND (reference sequence). The CDR3 nucleotides read TGTGCCAGTAGTACGCTCCCCGGGACAGCTTTGAACACTGAAGCTTTCTTT. It is translated as CASSTLPGTALNTEAFF.

CDR3 coding DNA: TGTGCCAGCAGCTTTCACCTAGCGGGATCACCCTACGAGCAGTACTTC. As protein: CASSFHLAGSPYEQYF. V usage is TRBV5-8 and J usage is TRBJ2-7; 9 nucleotides line up with TRBD2. V gave up 2 bases and J gave up 2 bases; unmatched junction bases: 8. Per germline, CDR1 SGHTS and CDR2 YDEGEE. The CDR3 totals 16 residues.

The genes are TRBV18 and TRBJ2-7; TRBD2 aligns across 11 bases. Trimming took 3 bases from V and 6 from J; bases not matched to a gene: 7. The CDR3 extends over 15 amino acids. The germline gives CDR1 KGHSH, CDR2 LQKENI. The CDR3 loop reads CASSPTGTSGGEQYF. As DNA, the CDR3 is TGTGCCAGCTCACCTACCGGGACTAGCGGAGGCGAGCAGTACTTC.

The chain is built from TRBV3-1 (or the pseudogene TRBV3-2) and TRBJ2-7; a possible D gene is TRBD2 (6 bases). V was cut by 4 bases and J by 6 bases, with 13 bases left in between. CDR1 is LGHDT, CDR2 YNNKEL, per germline (reference sequence). There are 13 residues in the CDR3. The CDR3 reads CASSRINGGEQYF. The CDR3 DNA reads TGTGCCAGCAGCCGAATCAACGGGGGCGAGCAGTACTTC.

This rearrangement joins TRBV19 to TRBJ2-4, with D tentatively TRBD1 (5 bases). Germline-derived CDR1 and CDR2 are LNHDA and SQIVND (reference sequence). This CDR3 spans 16 amino acids. Trimming stripped 4 bases from V and 0 bases from J, with 13 bases between. The CDR3 nucleotides are TGTGCCAGTAGTACAGGTCGCACAGGAGCCAAAAACATTCAGTACTTC. Translating it yields CASSTGRTGAKNIQYF.

This chain connects TRBV7-9 to TRBJ1-3; TRBD1 matches 8 bases. In germline, CDR1 is SEHNR, CDR2 FQNEAQ (reference sequence). This CDR3 is 17 amino acids long. V lost 5 bases to trimming and J lost 0 bases; unmatched junction nucleotides: 9. This CDR3 reads CASSRSWTGSSGNTIYF. The CDR3, as DNA: TGTGCCAGCAGCCGATCCTGGACAGGGTCCTCTGGAAACACCATATATTTT.

This clone was recorded a few times. This rearrangement joins TRBV2 to TRBJ2-7, with D possibly matching TRBD1 (6 bases). Per the germline V gene, CDR1 is SNHLY and CDR2 is FYNNEI. V was cut by 4 bases and J by 2 bases, with 9 bases left in between. CDR3 size: 13 residues. The CDR3 region is CASSAWTAYEQYF. The CDR3 bases are TGTGCCAGCAGTGCTTGGACAGCCTACGAGCAGTACTTC.

This clone was recorded once. The chain recombines TRBV29-1 with TRBJ2-5; D may be TRBD2 (5 bases). V shed 8 bases and J shed 4 bases, with 17 bases lying between them. This CDR3 has 13 residues. The germline V gene has CDR1 SQVTM and CDR2 ANQGSEA. The CDR3 sequence is CSLRSSYGETQYF. The CDR3 region has the DNA TGCAGCCTGCGATCTAGCTATGGAGAGACCCAGTACTTC. The variable domain in full, with the rest retrieved from reference TRBV29-1 and TRBJ2-5, is SAVISQKPSRDICQRGTSLTIQCQVDSQVTMMFWYRQQPGQSLTLIATANQGSEATYESGFVIDKFPISRPNLTFSTLTVSNMSPEDSSIYLCSLRSSYGETQYFGPGTRLLVL.

This CDR3 is CASSPSGPSTDTQYF. CDR3 nucleotide sequence: TGTGCCAGCAGCCCCAGCGGCCCTAGCACAGATACGCAGTATTTT. The V call is TRBV11-2, the J call TRBJ2-3; the D gene is possibly TRBD2 (5 bases). Germline V gene lookup returns CDR1 SGHAT and CDR2 FQNNGV. V was shortened by 5 bases and J by 0 bases, with 12 bases between the two germline ends. The CDR3 runs 15 residues.

V is TRBV10-1 and J is TRBJ2-3; D is possibly TRBD2 (5 bases). Trimming removed 5 bases from V and 4 bases from J, with 13 bases in between. The CDR3 loop spans 14 amino acids. Germline V gene sequence: CDR1 WNHNN, CDR2 SYGVQD (reference sequence). The DNA for the CDR3 is TGCGCCAGCAGTAAAACCGGAGGTCCAGATACGCAGTATTTT. Translating it yields CASSKTGGPDTQYF.

The chain is built from TRBV2 and TRBJ1-2; D may be TRBD1 (6 bases). The CDR3 is made up of 14 amino acids. Looked up from germline, CDR1 is SNHLY and CDR2 is FYNNEI. The V end was cut by 5 bases, the J end by 0 bases, with 10 bases between. The chain's CDR3 is CASSSQGANYGYTF. In DNA form, the CDR3 reads TGTGCCAGCAGTTCACAGGGAGCTAACTATGGCTACACCTTC.

The chain combines TRBV27 with TRBJ1-5; tentative D call: TRBD1 (5 bases). V lost 5 bases and J lost 7, with 12 bases in between. The CDR3 is 13 amino acids. Germline CDR1 reads MNHEY; CDR2 reads SMNVEV (reference sequence). The DNA of the CDR3 is TGTGCCAGCAGTGGGGGGATGGCCCAGCCCCAGCATTTT. Translated, it gives CASSGGMAQPQHF.

The CDR3 here is CASSAGLAGVRETQYF. CDR3 sequence (DNA): TGTGCCAGCAGCGCGGGACTAGCGGGAGTCCGGGAGACCCAGTACTTC. This chain joins TRBV2 and TRBJ2-5, with 14 bases that match TRBD2. V dropped 6 bases and J dropped 5; count of bases not matched to a gene: 8. The CDR3 has 16 residues. The germline V gene encodes CDR1 SNHLY and CDR2 FYNNEI. The whole variable domain, filled in from reference TRBV2 and TRBJ2-5, reads EPEVTQTPSHQVTQMGQEVILRCVPISNHLYFYWYRQILGQKVEFLVSFYNNEISEKSEIFDDQFSVERPDGSNFTLKIRSTKLEDSAMYFCASSAGLAGVRETQYFGPGTRLLVL.

The rearrangement links TRBV7-2 to TRBJ2-2; D not resolved. Trimming left V 1 base short and J 6 bases short, with 3 bases between. The CDR3 contains 12 residues. The germline V gene has CDR1 SGHTA and CDR2 FQGNSA. CDR3 residues: CASSLVSGELFF. CDR3 bases: TGTGCCAGCAGCTTAGTATCCGGGGAGCTGTTTTTT.

A single count supports this clone. CDR3 nucleotides: TGTGCCAGCTCACCCCCGGGGGGCTCCTACAATGAGCAGTTCTTC. Its translation is CASSPPGGSYNEQFF. The chain employs TRBV18 and TRBJ2-1; 7 positions agree with TRBD2. J was trimmed by 0 bases and V by 3 bases; bases with no gene match: 2. This CDR3 is built from 15 residues. The germline CDR1 and CDR2 sequences are KGHSH and LQKENI.

This clone was recorded a few times. An end of the junction differs from the germline gene, which may be a read error. The chain links TRBV12-3 or TRBV12-4 to TRBJ2-7; TRBD2 matches 8 bases. CDR3 size: 11 residues. The CDR3 DNA reads as TGTGCCAGCAGCATAGCGGGACCCCTTCACTTC. This codes for CASSIAGPLHF.

This clone was counted a single time. The chain employs TRBV6-5 and TRBJ2-7; weak D call: TRBD2 (6 bases). Germline V gene data show CDR1 as MNHEY and CDR2 as SVGAGI. The length of the CDR3 is 12 residues. V lost 6 bases and J 6 bases, leaving 12 bases between the germline ends. In DNA, the CDR3 is TGTGCCAGCAGAAATCCGGGACTCGAGCAGTACTTC. Translated: CASRNPGLEQYF.

V usage is TRBV6-5 and J usage is TRBJ2-7; 8 nucleotides match TRBD1. CDR1 and CDR2 from the germline V gene are MNHEY and SVGAGI. CDR3 size: 14 residues. The V and J ends lost 6 bases and 2 bases, in that order; junction bases with no gene match: 6. The CDR3 DNA reads TGTGCCAGCAGCCTAGACAGGGGTCCCTACGAGCAGTACTTC. Amino acids: CASSLDRGPYEQYF.

The rearrangement uses TRBV6-1 and TRBJ1-3; D is undetermined. The CDR3 runs to 17 residues. The V and J ends lost 3 bases and 1 base respectively, with 16 bases between them. CDR1 is MNHNS, CDR2 SASEGT, per germline. CDR3 loop: CASSDDRFTMSGNTIYF. CDR3 sequence (DNA): TGTGCCAGCAGTGACGATAGATTTACTATGTCTGGAAACACCATATATTTT.

This chain joins TRBV12-3 or TRBV12-4 and TRBJ2-5; possible D gene TRBD2, 6 bases. The V end was cut by 10 bases, the J end by 5 bases, with 17 bases between. This CDR3 region has 13 residues. The CDR3 reads CATRESGRETQYF. CDR3 DNA sequence: TGTGCCACCCGGGAGTCGGGGAGGGAGACCCAGTACTTC.

The V gene is TRBV7-8, the J gene TRBJ2-7; D unclear. CDR1 and CDR2 from the germline V gene are SGHVS and FQNEAQ. This CDR3 has 14 residues. Deletions cut 4 bases from V and 7 bases from J, with 17 bases between. The CDR3 is CASSSLGPSEEQYF. CDR3 nucleotides: TGTGCCAGCAGCTCCCTGGGCCCGTCGGAAGAGCAGTACTTC.

DNA of the CDR3: TGTGCCTGGAGTGTTTCAGGGCTTACCGGGGAGCTGTTTTTT. It encodes CAWSVSGLTGELFF. This chain links TRBV30 with TRBJ2-2; TRBD1 might be the D (5 bases). The CDR3 length is 14 residues. Per the germline V gene, CDR1 is GTSNPN and CDR2 is SVGIG (reference sequence). Trimming cost V 0 bases and J 5 bases, with 10 bases left between them.